This T cell receptor (beta chain) stems from a study of cytomegalovirus exposure and HLA in healthy donors. Study-level findings and limits: Looking again later, the authors saw that most CMV-associated TCR beta chains seemed HLA-restricted. Within an earlier analysis, most TCR beta V segments proved productive either about 90% or about 30% of the time. Among TCR beta chains, those listed as cytomegalovirus-associated numbered over 150.

V was trimmed by 7 bases and J by 5 bases, leaving 12 bases between them. The CDR3 spans 12 residues. CDR1 and CDR2 from the germline V gene are SQVTM and ANQGSEA. PCR involved 60 Vbeta and 13 Jbeta primers. Sequencing was performed with immunoSEQ multiplex PCR; in TCRdb, only in-frame clones are kept and a portion is missing. The data contain some 200,000 clones, about 81% of them seen just once; the ten biggest clones take up about 0.8%. Regarding this clone: Its antigen is undetermined.

Sequencing was carried out using PBMCs. The TCR sequence derives from a young woman in good health and CMV-seronegative. The chain links TRBV29-1 to TRBJ2-4, with D tentatively TRBD1 (6 bases). The CDR3 loop is CSARQAENIQYF. CDR3 DNA sequence: TGCAGCGCGCGACAGGCAGAAAACATTCAGTACTTC.